This entry lists 18 T cell receptor beta chains sequenced from one sample in a study of vaccination effects on CD4 cells after COVID-19. Before any sequencing was done, the ViraFEST assay used viral peptide pools to expand antigen-specific CD4+ T cells. At the end of around eleven days of culture, CD4+ T cells were isolated. Participants received two doses of either the BNT162b2 or mRNA-1273 vaccine. Generated by immunoSEQ multiplex PCR, the TCRdb table keeps only in-frame clones and is missing some. The sample shows more than 60,000 clones, around 69% of them seen only once. The antigens for these receptors are not known. Material: CD4+ T cells from PBMCs cultured with HCoV-229E spike peptides, obtained after COVID-19 vaccination. These TCRs come from a human donor who received a COVID-19 vaccine.

This clone was observed a few times. The V gene is TRBV6-6, the J gene TRBJ2-7; 8 nucleotides line up with TRBD2. Germline V gene data show CDR1 as MNHNY and CDR2 as SVGAGI (reference sequence). The CDR3 has 12 amino acids. V shed 4 bases, J shed 7 bases, and the junction held 3 bases outside the gene matches. This chain's CDR3 is CASSSQRGEQYV. CDR3 DNA: TGTGCCAGCAGTTCCCAGCGGGGGGAGCAGTACGTC.

The rearrangement links TRBV21-1 to TRBJ2-7; TRBD1 is the table's D call and was not checked against the DNA. TRBV21-1 is an annotated pseudogene. The CDR3 consists of 14 residues. The CDR3 loop reads CARRQGARPYEQYV. CDR3 coding DNA: TGTGCCAGAAGACAGGGGGCTAGACCCTACGAGCAGTACGTC.

V gene TRBV19 combines with J gene TRBJ1-1; possible D gene TRBD1, 5 bases. The germline gives CDR1 LNHDA, CDR2 SQIVND (reference sequence). The CDR3 is 15 residues long. The V end lost 7 bases, the J end lost 1 base, and 16 bases lay between the germline ends. Written as DNA, the CDR3 is TGTGCCAGTACTACAGCCAGTGGGGCGAACACTGAAGCTTTCTTT. Residues: CASTTASGANTEAFF.

This sequence joins TRBV6-5 and TRBJ2-5; D uncertain. This CDR3 spans 13 amino acids. The V end lost 6 bases, the J end lost 5 bases, and 13 bases lay between the germline ends. The V gene's germline CDR1 is MNHEY and CDR2 SVGAGI. The DNA of the CDR3 is TGTGCCAGCAGGGTTTTAGGCCGGGAGACCCAGTACTTC. It is translated as CASRVLGRETQYF.

The chain combines TRBV28 with TRBJ2-1; 10 nucleotides match TRBD2. Germline V gives CDR1 MDHEN, CDR2 SYDVKM. Trimming removed 8 bases from V and 2 bases from J; junction bases left unmatched: 6. CDR3 length: 15 amino acids. The CDR3: CASGKRGGTYNEQFF. Written as DNA, the CDR3 is TGTGCCAGCGGAAAGCGGGGGGGAACCTACAATGAGCAGTTCTTC.

This clone has just a few counts. This rearrangement joins TRBV2 to TRBJ1-2; a possible D gene is TRBD1 (5 bases). This CDR3 has 14 amino acids. CDR1 is SNHLY and CDR2 is FYNNEI in the germline V gene. V lost 6 bases, J lost 1 base, and 12 bases lay in between. The CDR3 region is CASRDLGDNYGYTF. CDR3 nucleotide sequence: TGTGCCAGCAGGGATCTAGGGGATAACTATGGCTACACCTTC.

The genes are TRBV4-1 and TRBJ1-2; D not certain. Trimming removed 0 bases from V and 2 bases from J, with 4 bases in between. The CDR3 runs to 13 residues. Germline V gives CDR1 MGHRA, CDR2 YSYEKL. The CDR3 nucleotides are TGCGCCAGCAGCCAAGACAGCAACTATGGCTACACCTTC. Residues: CASSQDSNYGYTF.

The J gene is TRBJ2-1, the V gene TRBV20-1; D is uncertain. Trimming took off 3 bases at V and 3 bases at J, with 9 bases between the two ends. Germline CDR1 reads DFQATT; CDR2 reads SNEGSKA (reference sequence). The CDR3 is made up of 13 amino acids. Here the CDR3 DNA reads TGCAGTGCTAGTGAGAATTTCTACAATGAGCAGTTCTTC. Translating it yields CSASENFYNEQFF.

The chain has TRBV7-2 and TRBJ2-5, with D maybe TRBD1 (5 bases). CDR1 SGHTA and CDR2 FQGNSA come from the germline V gene. The CDR3 spans 13 residues. The germline V and J ends were trimmed by 3 bases and 3 bases, with 8 bases remaining between them. The CDR3 here is CASSLGQKETQYF. CDR3 bases: TGTGCCAGCAGCTTGGGGCAGAAAGAGACCCAGTACTTC.

CDR3 region: CASSRTAYEQYV. CDR3 nucleotides: TGTGCCAGCAGCCGGACAGCCTACGAGCAGTACGTC. This chain uses TRBV11-2 with TRBJ2-7; tentative D call: TRBD1 (6 bases). CDR3 size: 12 residues. CDR1 and CDR2 from the germline V gene are SGHAT and FQNNGV. V was cut by 5 bases and J by 2 bases, with 7 bases left in between.

CDR3 sequence reads: CASSLGLRRSEETQYF. The CDR3 DNA reads TGTGCCAGCAGTTTAGGTTTGCGCAGGTCAGAAGAGACCCAGTACTTC. The chain carries TRBV27 and TRBJ2-5, with D hard to call. This CDR3 contains 16 residues. CDR1 is MNHEY, CDR2 SMNVEV, per germline (reference sequence). The V and J ends lost 2 bases and 3 bases respectively, with 16 bases between them.

In this sample, this clone turned up a few times. The chain couples TRBV25-1 to TRBJ2-7; 7 bases align to TRBD1. J gave up 6 bases and V 4 bases, and 6 bases lay outside the gene matches. The CDR3 contains 13 residues. From germline, CDR1 is MGHDK and CDR2 SYGVNS. The CDR3 protein is CASSGQGFSEQYV. The CDR3 region has the DNA TGTGCCAGCAGTGGACAGGGATTTTCCGAGCAGTACGTC.

The V gene is TRBV7-9, the J gene TRBJ1-2; the D gene is possibly TRBD1 (5 bases). Germline V gene data show CDR1 as SEHNR and CDR2 as FQNEAQ (reference sequence). The germline V and J ends were trimmed by 0 bases and 8 bases, with 13 bases remaining between them. This CDR3 has 14 residues. CDR3 residues: CASSLAGRAAGYTF. DNA for the CDR3: TGTGCCAGCAGCTTAGCGGGGCGGGCCGCCGGCTACACCTTC.

The chain couples TRBV2 to TRBJ2-7; 9 nucleotides match TRBD1. V shed 6 bases, J shed 6 bases, and the junction held 9 bases outside the gene matches. Germline values: CDR1 SNHLY, CDR2 FYNNEI. The length of the CDR3 is 14 residues. CDR3 sequence reads: CASRSTTGGLEQYV. The DNA for the CDR3 is TGTGCCAGCAGGAGCACGACAGGGGGGCTCGAGCAGTACGTC.

This sequence joins TRBV5-5 and TRBJ1-6; 8 bases line up with TRBD1. Trimming removed 0 bases from V and 2 bases from J; junction bases left unmatched: 4. There are 17 residues in the CDR3. Per germline, CDR1 SGHKS and CDR2 YYEKEE (reference sequence). For the CDR3, the DNA is TGTGCCAGCAGCTTGGCCTTGACAGGGGCCTATAATTCACCCCTCCACTTT. Protein: CASSLALTGAYNSPLHF.

J is TRBJ2-3 and V is TRBV15, with TRBD2 matching over 8 bases. Trimming took 3 bases from V and 4 from J; bases not matched to a gene: 3. The CDR3 sequence is 14 residues long. From germline, CDR1 is LNHNV and CDR2 YYDKDF (reference sequence). The DNA of the CDR3 is TGTGCCACCAGCAGCGGGGGGGCCGCAGATACGCAGTATTTT. Translation gives CATSSGGAADTQYF.

The chain is built from TRBV23-1 and TRBJ1-2; 9 bases line up with TRBD1. TRBV23-1 qualifies as an ORF whose function is uncertain. V dropped 3 bases and J dropped 7; count of bases not matched to a gene: 6. The CDR3 consists of 14 residues. The CDR3 nucleotides are TGCGCCAGCAGTCACTACAGGGGGCCAGGTGGCTACACCTTC. Its protein is CASSHYRGPGGYTF.

The chain uses TRBV18 and TRBJ2-2, with a tentative D call TRBD1 (6 bases). The CDR3 runs 14 residues. The ends were cut back, 5 bases at V and 6 bases at J, with 13 bases in the middle. CDR1 is KGHSH, CDR2 LQKENI, per germline. The CDR3 nucleotides read TGTGCCAGCTCATCGGACAGTAAGCCCGGGGAGCTGTTTTTT. As protein: CASSSDSKPGELFF.